The clone carrying this T cell receptor (beta chain) was observed once. What it binds is not known. This CDR3 region has 15 residues. V dropped 6 bases and J dropped 0 bases, with 12 bases sitting between them. Germline CDR1 is MNHNY and CDR2 is SVGAGI (reference sequence). Sorting defined naive CD4+ as CD4+CD8-CD45RO-CD45RA+ and naive CD8+ as CD8+CD4-CD45RA+CD27bright. Each TCR library used 400 to 600 ng of total RNA and a linear amplification protocol. MiXCR, run by TCRdb on the reads, gives a single entry per CDR3 protein. The sample has some 190,000 distinct CDR3 sequences, about 70% seen once. The record originates from a study of healthy donors' naive CD4 and CD8 T cells. Regarding the study as a whole: Homeostatic proliferation of naive T cells was not examined as a bias source.

The source material was naive CD4+ and CD8+ T cells sorted from blood, pooled from several donors. The V call is TRBV6-6, the J call TRBJ1-3; D remains unclear. This sequence originates from a pool of human donors in good health; the sample pools cells from several healthy donors. CDR3 sequence (DNA): TGTGCCAGCAGCACCCAGCGCGCCTCTGGAAACACCATATATTTT. Translation: CASSTQRASGNTIYF.